The TCR beta chain described here comes from a study of OX40 agonist ivuxolimab in advanced cancers. Overall study context: Ivuxolimab, an agonistic anti-OX40 (CD134) antibody, was given to patients. Patients receiving dose escalation had hepatocellular carcinoma, melanoma, renal cell or head and neck cancer. Study observations and caveats: Compared with CD4+, CD8+ T cells on average had more expanded clones. Which antigen the expanded peripheral T cells recognized is unknown.

The germline gives CDR1 MGHRA, CDR2 YSYEKL. The CDR3 spans 19 residues. Trimming at V came to 0 bases and at J to 4 bases, leaving 9 bases not matched to a gene. To note about this clone: The target antigen is unknown.

Assay used: immunoSEQ multiplex PCR; TCRdb lists only in-frame clones, some missing. The sample has tens of thousands of clones, 84% seen once. Sample: CD4+ or CD8+ T cells sorted from blood, taken in a trial of the OX40 agonist ivuxolimab. The chain employs TRBV4-1 and TRBJ2-1, with 13 bases aligning to TRBD2. The source of this sequence is an adult with an advanced solid tumor such as melanoma, head and neck, liver or kidney cancer. CDR3 loop: CASSQDLPLGLAGYNEQFF. DNA of the CDR3: TGCGCCAGCAGCCAAGATCTCCCATTGGGACTAGCGGGGTACAATGAGCAGTTCTTC.